Reported below is one T cell receptor (beta chain). CDR3 length equals 13 residues. The germline V gene encodes CDR1 SGHTA and CDR2 FQGNSA. With 4 bases removed from V and 3 bases from J, the gap between germline ends came to 9 bases. The record originates from a study of blood T cell repertoires in COVID-19. At the level of the study: COVID-19 samples from acute and convalescent phases originated in the United States, Italy and Spain.

Sequenced by immunoSEQ multiplex PCR; TCRdb stores in-frame clones only, minus some. Of roughly 48,000 clones listed, 65% to 85% are singletons. The sample consisted of peripheral blood. The sequence derives from a human donor with active or convalescent COVID-19. The donor label of this sample is uncertain. The chain combines TRBV7-2 with TRBJ1-1; D is uncertain. The chain's CDR3 is CASSSTAYTEAFF. Here the CDR3 DNA reads TGTGCCAGCAGCTCCACAGCTTACACTGAAGCTTTCTTT.